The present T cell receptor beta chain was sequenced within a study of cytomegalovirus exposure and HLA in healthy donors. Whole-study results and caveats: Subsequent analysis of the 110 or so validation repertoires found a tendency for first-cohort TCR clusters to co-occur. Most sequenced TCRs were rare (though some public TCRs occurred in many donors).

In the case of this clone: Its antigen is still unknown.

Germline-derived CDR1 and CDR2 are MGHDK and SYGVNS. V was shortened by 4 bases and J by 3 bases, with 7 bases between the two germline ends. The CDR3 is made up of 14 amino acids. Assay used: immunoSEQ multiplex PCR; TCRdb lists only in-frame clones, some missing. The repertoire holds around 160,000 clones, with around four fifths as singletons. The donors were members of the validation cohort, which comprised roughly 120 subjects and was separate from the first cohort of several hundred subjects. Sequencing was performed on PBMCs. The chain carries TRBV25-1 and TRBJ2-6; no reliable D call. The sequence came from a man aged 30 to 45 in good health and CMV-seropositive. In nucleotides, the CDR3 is TGTGCCAGCAGTGCCCCGAGTGGGGCCAACGTCCTGACTTTC. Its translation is CASSAPSGANVLTF.